The present TCR beta chain was sequenced within a study of cytotoxic CD8 clonotypes in ibrutinib-treated CLL. The wider study: Partial responses numbered about 25 and complete responses 2; after a median around 68 months, 14 stayed remitted and 12 progressed. Following treatment for a median roughly twelve months, range 6 to 36, response samples were then taken.

The CDR3 has 15 residues. The germline gives CDR1 MNHEY, CDR2 SMNVEV (reference sequence). The V end was cut by 5 bases, the J end by 0 bases, with 11 bases between. The sample holds one count of this clone. Its antigen is as yet unknown. Using immunoSEQ multiplex PCR, the repertoire was profiled, and TCRdb retains in-frame clones only, with some absent. The sample consists of 200,000 or so clones, more than 65% of them appearing once. The study's findings and limits: Shared public clonotypes were rare, and on treatment they either got smaller or stayed the same.

The rearrangement joins TRBV27 to TRBJ1-5, with D perhaps TRBD1 (5 bases). Sequencing was performed on PBMCs, taken after 12 months of ibrutinib treatment. The sequence derives from a human donor with chronic lymphocytic leukemia. CDR3 in DNA: TGTGCCAGCAGTCACCTTGGGGGTAGCAATCAGCCCCAGCATTTT. This codes for CASSHLGGSNQPQHF.